This TCR beta chain was retrieved from a study of tumor-infiltrating lymphocytes in primary liver carcinoma. The overall study: The number of productive TCRbeta reads per sample ranged from roughly 3.65 to 7.13 million and was similar across tissue types. Study observations and caveats: In tumor-adjacent and tumor-blood pairs, overlap was lower than in tumor region pairs.

Starting material for RNA and DNA co-extraction consisted of about 20-30 mg of unsorted bulk tissue. TCR beta cDNA came from about 0.55 ug total RNA, primed with a constant-region primer. It was through three nested multiplex PCR rounds of slightly modified ARM-PCR that TCR beta libraries arose. Two initial PCR rounds of around 9 cycles each paired TRBV1-TRBV30 forward primers with a C-beta reverse primer. TCRdb called the multiplex PCR reads again in MiXCR, with one record for every CDR3 protein. The sample includes about 32,000 distinct CDR3 sequences, roughly 69% of them seen just once. Note on this clonotype: Its antigen remains unknown. The junction departs from the called germline gene at one end, perhaps through a read error.

Germline values: CDR1 SGHVS, CDR2 FQNEAQ. The CDR3 contains 12 residues. The V gene is TRBV7-8, the J gene TRBJ1-5; D gene ambiguous. The sequence came from a middle-aged man with primary liver carcinoma and hepatitis B virus infection. The sample was liver tumor tissue from sampling region 4. Noted subset: tumor region T4, right-lateral pole. This CDR3 reads CGSSLAGQPQHF. The CDR3 DNA sequence: TGTGGCAGCAGTTTAGCGGGTCAGCCCCAGCATTTT.